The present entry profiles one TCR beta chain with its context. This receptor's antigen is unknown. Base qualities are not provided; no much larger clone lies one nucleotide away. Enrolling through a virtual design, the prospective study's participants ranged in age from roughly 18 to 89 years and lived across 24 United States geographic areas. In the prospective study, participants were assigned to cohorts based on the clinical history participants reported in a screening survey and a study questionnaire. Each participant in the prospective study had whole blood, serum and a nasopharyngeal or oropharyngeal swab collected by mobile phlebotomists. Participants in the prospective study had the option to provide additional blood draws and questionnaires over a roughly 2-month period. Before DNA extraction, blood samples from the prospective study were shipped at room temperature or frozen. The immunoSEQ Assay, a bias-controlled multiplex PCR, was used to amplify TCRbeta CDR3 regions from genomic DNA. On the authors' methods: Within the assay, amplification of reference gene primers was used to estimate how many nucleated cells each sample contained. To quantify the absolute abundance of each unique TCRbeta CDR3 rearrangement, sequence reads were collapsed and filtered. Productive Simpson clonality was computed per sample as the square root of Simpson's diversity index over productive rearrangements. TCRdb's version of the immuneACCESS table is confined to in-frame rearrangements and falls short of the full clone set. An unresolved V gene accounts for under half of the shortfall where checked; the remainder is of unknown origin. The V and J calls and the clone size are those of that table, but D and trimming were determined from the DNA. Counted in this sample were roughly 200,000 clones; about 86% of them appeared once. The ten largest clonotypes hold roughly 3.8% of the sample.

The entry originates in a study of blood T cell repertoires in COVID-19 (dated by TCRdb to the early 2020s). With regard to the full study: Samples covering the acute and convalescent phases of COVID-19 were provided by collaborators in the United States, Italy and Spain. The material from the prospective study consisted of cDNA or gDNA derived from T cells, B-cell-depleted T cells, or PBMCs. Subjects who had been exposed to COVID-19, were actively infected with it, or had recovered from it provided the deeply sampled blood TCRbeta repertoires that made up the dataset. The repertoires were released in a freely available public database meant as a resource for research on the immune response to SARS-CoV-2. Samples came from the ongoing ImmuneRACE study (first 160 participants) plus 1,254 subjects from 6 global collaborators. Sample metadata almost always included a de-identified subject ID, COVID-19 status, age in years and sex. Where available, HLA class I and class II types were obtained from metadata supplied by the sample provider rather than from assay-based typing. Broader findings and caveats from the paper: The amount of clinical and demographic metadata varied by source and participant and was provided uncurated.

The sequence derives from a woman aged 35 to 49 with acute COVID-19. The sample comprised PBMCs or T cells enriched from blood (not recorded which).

The CDR3 corresponds to CASSVNRDFHNEQFF. In nucleotide form, the sequence is TGTGCCAGCAGCGTTAACCGGGACTTCCACAATGAGCAGTTCTTC. The rearrangement joined TRBV11-2 to TRBJ2-1; perhaps TRBD2 is the D gene, with 6 bases matching. Trimming removed 5 bases from V and 5 bases from J, leaving 16 bases between the germline ends. From the cysteine through the phenylalanine, the CDR3 covers 15 amino acids. Only CDR3 DNA remains: 45 bases, in frame from the first base. The germline V gene provides CDR1 SGHAT and CDR2 FQNNGV.